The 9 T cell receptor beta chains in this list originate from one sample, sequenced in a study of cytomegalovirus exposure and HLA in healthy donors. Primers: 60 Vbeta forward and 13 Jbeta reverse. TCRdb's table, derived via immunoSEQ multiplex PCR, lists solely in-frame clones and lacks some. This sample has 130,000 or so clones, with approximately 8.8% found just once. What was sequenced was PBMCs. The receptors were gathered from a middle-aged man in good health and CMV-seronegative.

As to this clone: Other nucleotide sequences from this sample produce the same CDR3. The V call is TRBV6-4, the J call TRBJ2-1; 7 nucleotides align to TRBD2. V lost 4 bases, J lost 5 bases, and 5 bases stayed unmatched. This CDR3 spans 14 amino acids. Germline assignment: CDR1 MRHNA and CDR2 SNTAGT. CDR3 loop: CASSVERGDNEQFF. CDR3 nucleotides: TGTGCCAGCAGTGTGGAGCGGGGAGACAATGAGCAGTTCTTC.

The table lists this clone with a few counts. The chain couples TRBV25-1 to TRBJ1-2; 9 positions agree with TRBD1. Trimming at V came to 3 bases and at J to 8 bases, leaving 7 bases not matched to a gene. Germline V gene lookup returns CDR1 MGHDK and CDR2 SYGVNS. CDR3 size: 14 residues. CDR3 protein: CASSDPGQGHGYTF. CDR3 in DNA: TGTGCCAGCAGTGATCCAGGACAGGGGCACGGCTACACCTTC.

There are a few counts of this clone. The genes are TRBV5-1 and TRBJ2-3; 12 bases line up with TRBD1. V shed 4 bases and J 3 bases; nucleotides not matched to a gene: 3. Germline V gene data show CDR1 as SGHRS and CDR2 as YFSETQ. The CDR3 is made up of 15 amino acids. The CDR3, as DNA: TGCGCCAGCAGCGGGGGACAGGGGGCTACAGATACGCAGTATTTT. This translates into CASSGGQGATDTQYF.

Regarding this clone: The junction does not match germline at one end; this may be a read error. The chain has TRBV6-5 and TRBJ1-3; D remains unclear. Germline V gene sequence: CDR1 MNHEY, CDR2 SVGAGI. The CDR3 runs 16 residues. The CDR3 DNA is TGTGCCAGCAGTTGGCGGCCGGTAATCTCTGGAAACACCATATGTTTT. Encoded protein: CASSWRPVISGNTICF.

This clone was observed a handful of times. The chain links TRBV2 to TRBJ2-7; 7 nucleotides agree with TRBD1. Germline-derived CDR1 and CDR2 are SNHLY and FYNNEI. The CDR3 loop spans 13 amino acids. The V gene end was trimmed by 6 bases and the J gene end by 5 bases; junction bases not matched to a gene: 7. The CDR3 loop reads CASRGTEGNEQYF. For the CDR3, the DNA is TGTGCCAGCAGGGGGACAGAGGGCAACGAGCAGTACTTC.

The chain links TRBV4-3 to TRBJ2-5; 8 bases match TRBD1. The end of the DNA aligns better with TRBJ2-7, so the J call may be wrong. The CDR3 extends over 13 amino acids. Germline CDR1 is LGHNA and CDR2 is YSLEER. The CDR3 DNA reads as TGCGCCAGCAGCCAAGGACAGGGGCTCGAGCAGTACTTC. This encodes CASSQGQGLEQYF.

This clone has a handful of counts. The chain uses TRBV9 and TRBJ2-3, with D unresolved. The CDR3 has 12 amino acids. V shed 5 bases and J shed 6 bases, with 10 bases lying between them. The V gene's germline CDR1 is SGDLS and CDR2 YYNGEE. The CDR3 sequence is CASSSDSDTQYF. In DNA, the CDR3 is TGTGCCAGCAGTTCAGACTCCGATACGCAGTATTTT. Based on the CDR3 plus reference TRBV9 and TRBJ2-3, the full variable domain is DSGVTQTPKHLITATGQRVTLRCSPRSGDLSVYWYQQSLDQGLQFLIQYYNGEERAKGNILERFSAQQFPDLHSELNLSSLELGDSALYFCASSSDSDTQYFGPGTRLTVL.

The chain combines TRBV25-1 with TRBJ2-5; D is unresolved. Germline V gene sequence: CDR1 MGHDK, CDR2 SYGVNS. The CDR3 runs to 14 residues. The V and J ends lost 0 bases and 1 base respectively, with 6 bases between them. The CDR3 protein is CASSEYGSQETQYF. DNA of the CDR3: TGTGCCAGCAGTGAATATGGCTCCCAAGAGACCCAGTACTTC.

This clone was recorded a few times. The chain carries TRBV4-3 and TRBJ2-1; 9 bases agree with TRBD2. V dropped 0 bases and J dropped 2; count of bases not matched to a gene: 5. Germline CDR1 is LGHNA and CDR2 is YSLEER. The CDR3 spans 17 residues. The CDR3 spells CASSQDPPSGAYNEQFF. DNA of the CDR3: TGCGCCAGCAGCCAAGATCCCCCTAGCGGGGCCTACAATGAGCAGTTCTTC.